This is a list of T cell receptor beta chains from one sample in a study of cytomegalovirus exposure and HLA in healthy donors. Profiled with immunoSEQ multiplex PCR; TCRdb holds only in-frame clones, not every one. The table shows about 160,000 clones, with approximately 77% occurring only once. Material for sequencing was PBMCs. All receptors derive from a man aged 50 or older in good health and CMV-seropositive. CDR3s include the opening cysteine and the closing phenylalanine or tryptophan. The order of the fields is V gene, J gene, clone size, D gene, CDR3 DNA, CDR3 protein. The D gene is left open where the match is weak. Expanded clones get a size class; other rows say once, few or many, or leave the size out.

TRBV14	TRBJ2-1	.	.	TGTGCCAGCAGCCAAGCGGTCGATGAGCAGTTCTTC	CASSQAVDEQFF
TRBV6-4	TRBJ2-1	.	.	TGTGCCAGCAGTGTAATCGACAGTCCTGACAATGAGCAGTTCTTC	CASSVIDSPDNEQFF
TRBV27	TRBJ2-1	.	TRBD2	TGTGCCAGCAGTGGGTTACTAGCGGGGGGGCGCAATGAGCAGTTCTTC	CASSGLLAGGRNEQFF
TRBV4-3	TRBJ1-6	once	TRBD1	TGCGCCAGCAGCCAAGGTACAGGGGGCTCCTATAATTCACCCCTCCACTTT	CASSQGTGGSYNSPLHF
TRBV7-9	TRBJ1-1	once	TRBD1	TGTGCCAGCAGCTTGATCGCCGGGACAGGGTACATGAACACTGAAGCTTTCTTT	CASSLIAGTGYMNTEAFF
TRBV10-1	TRBJ2-7	once	TRBD1	TGCGCCAGCAGTGAGAAAGGACAGGGGCACTACGAGCAGTACTTC	CASSEKGQGHYEQYF
TRBV6-5	TRBJ1-6	once	.	TGTGCCAGCAGTTACTCGAGGGGGTTCGGGTTACCCCTCCACTTT	CASSYSRGFGLPLHF
TRBV5-1	TRBJ1-4	.	TRBD1	TGCGCCAGCAGCTTGGCCCCACAGGGGTCCGGTGAAAAACTGTTTTTT	CASSLAPQGSGEKLFF
TRBV5-1	TRBJ1-4	.	.	TGCGCCAGCAGCTTCGACAGGACGATAGGGGAAAAACTGTTTTTT	CASSFDRTIGEKLFF
TRBV28	TRBJ2-3	.	TRBD1	TGTGCCAGCAGTTCCCCGGGACAGGGGAACACAGATACGCAGTATTTT	CASSSPGQGNTDTQYF
TRBV5-6	TRBJ1-4	.	TRBD1	TGTGCCAGCAGCACCGGCACAGGGGTTGAAAAACTGTTTTTT	CASSTGTGVEKLFF
TRBV2	TRBJ2-2	few	.	TGTGCCAGTCCGGACACGAACACCGGGGAGCTGTTTTTT	CASPDTNTGELFF
TRBV5-1	TRBJ2-7	few	TRBD2	TGCGCCAGCAGCTCGGGGGGGTCTACCTACGAGCAGTACTTC	CASSSGGSTYEQYF
TRBV19	TRBJ1-4	medium-sized	.	TGTGCCTCTGGAGGGGCTAATGAAAAACTGTTTTTT	CASGGANEKLFF
TRBV5-3	TRBJ2-1	.	TRBD1	TGTGCCAGAAGTTATCGGGACAGGTCTTACAATGAGCAGTTCTTC	CARSYRDRSYNEQFF
TRBV28	TRBJ2-7	.	.	TGTGCCAGCCGGGAAATTGATGCCGAGCAGTACTTC	CASREIDAEQYF
TRBV18	TRBJ1-4	.	.	TGTGCCAGCTCACCAAGATTAGAGGCAACTAATGAAAAACTGTTTTTT	CASSPRLEATNEKLFF
TRBV19	TRBJ2-2	.	.	TGTGCCAGTAGTAACGGACAGATCACCGGGGAGCTGTTTTTT	CASSNGQITGELFF